The subject of this entry is one T cell receptor beta chain. Its antigen is currently not known. Base qualities are not at hand, and no much larger clone is one base apart. In the prospective study, participants were about 18 to 100 years old, resided in 24 geographic areas of the United States, and were enrolled through a virtual design. Cohort assignment in the prospective study relied on participant-reported clinical history from a screening survey and a study questionnaire. A participant counted as exposed if, within 2 weeks of entering the study, that participant had been in contact with someone who had a PCR-confirmed or clinician-diagnosed COVID-19 case. In the prospective study, mobile phlebotomists collected whole blood, serum and a nasopharyngeal or oropharyngeal swab from each participant. Additional blood draws and questionnaires over an approximately two-month period could optionally be provided by prospective study participants. Before DNA extraction, blood samples from the prospective study were shipped at room temperature or frozen.

The immunoSEQ Assay, a bias-controlled multiplex PCR, was used to amplify TCRbeta CDR3 regions from genomic DNA. The original methods were these. Within the assay, amplification of reference gene primers was used to estimate how many nucleated cells each sample contained. To quantify the absolute abundance of each unique TCRbeta CDR3 rearrangement, sequence reads were collapsed and filtered. Productive Simpson clonality was computed per sample as the square root of Simpson's diversity index over productive rearrangements. TCRdb holds this immuneACCESS table with in-frame rearrangements only. Some clones are missing; in checked studies, unresolved V genes explain under half, and the rest has no known cause. V and J calls and clone size follow that table, whereas D and trimming were derived from the DNA. This sample has about 430,000 clones in its table, and about 88% of those were observed once. Together, the top ten hold about 1.5% of the sample.

The CDR3 starts with the cysteine, ends with the phenylalanine, and has 13 residues. The retained sequence is limited to the CDR3, 39 bases, with the frame set at the first base. CDR1 and CDR2 were assigned from the germline V gene as MNHEY and SVGEGT. Relative to germline, V is 2 bases shorter and J is 6 bases shorter, with 10 bases between their ends. The record originates from a study of blood T cell repertoires in COVID-19 (dated by TCRdb to 2019 to 2021). Study-level background: The collaborator samples originated in the United States, Italy and Spain and spanned the acute and convalescent phases of COVID-19. The material from the prospective study consisted of cDNA or gDNA derived from T cells, B-cell-depleted T cells, or PBMCs. Subjects who had been exposed to COVID-19, were actively infected with it, or had recovered from it provided the deeply sampled blood TCRbeta repertoires that made up the dataset. The repertoires were released in a freely available public database meant as a resource for research on the immune response to SARS-CoV-2. The samples were drawn from two sources: the first 160 participants of the ongoing ImmuneRACE study, and 1,200 or so subjects contributed by 6 global collaborators. Nearly every sample came with metadata listing a de-identified subject ID, COVID-19 status, age in years and sex. Where available, HLA class I and class II types were obtained from metadata supplied by the sample provider rather than from assay-based typing.

Results the study describes overall, beyond this receptor: The quantity of clinical and demographic metadata differed by source and by participant and was supplied without curation.

Material for sequencing was PBMCs or T cells enriched from blood (not recorded which). The TCR was taken from a woman aged 18-35 years who had been exposed to COVID-19. Recombination connected TRBV6-2 or TRBV6-3 to TRBJ1-2; the D gene is not confidently resolved. The CDR3 in this case is CASSYDGLDGYTF. At the DNA level, the sequence is TGTGCCAGCAGTTACGACGGGTTAGATGGCTACACCTTC.